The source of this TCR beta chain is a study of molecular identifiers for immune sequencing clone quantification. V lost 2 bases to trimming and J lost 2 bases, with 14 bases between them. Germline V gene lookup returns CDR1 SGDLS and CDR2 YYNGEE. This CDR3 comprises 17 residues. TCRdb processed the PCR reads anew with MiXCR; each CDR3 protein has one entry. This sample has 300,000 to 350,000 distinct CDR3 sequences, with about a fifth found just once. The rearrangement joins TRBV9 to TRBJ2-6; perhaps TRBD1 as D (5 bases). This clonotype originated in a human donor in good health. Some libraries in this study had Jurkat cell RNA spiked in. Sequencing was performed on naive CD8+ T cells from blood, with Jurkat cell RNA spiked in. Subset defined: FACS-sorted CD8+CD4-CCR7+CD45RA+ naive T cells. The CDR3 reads CASSVPDDSAGANVLTF. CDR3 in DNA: TGTGCCAGCAGCGTCCCAGACGACAGTGCTGGGGCCAACGTCCTGACTTTC. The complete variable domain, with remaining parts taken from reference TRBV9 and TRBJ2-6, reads DSGVTQTPKHLITATGQRVTLRCSPRSGDLSVYWYQQSLDQGLQFLIQYYNGEERAKGNILERFSAQQFPDLHSELNLSSLELGDSALYFCASSVPDDSAGANVLTFGAGSRLTVL.